Below, 21 T cell receptor beta chains from the same sample are listed, as sequenced in a study of graft-versus-host responses after intestinal transplantation. The study plated about 200,000 CFSE-labeled responders with about 200,000 irradiated, violet-dye-labeled stimulators. Repertoires were generated with immunoSEQ multiplex PCR, while TCRdb's copy carries only in-frame clones and drops some. The table records several thousand clones, approximately 30% of them present only once. This specimen consisted of alloreactive CD8+ T cells from a mixed lymphocyte reaction culture, obtained before transplantation. The sample's subset: CFSE-low proliferating T cells sorted from approximately 6-day pre-transplant mixed lymphocyte reaction (GvH or HvG direction). The receptors were gathered from a human patient who was an organ donor for intestinal transplantation.

This clone has a handful of counts. The chain is built from TRBV27 and TRBJ2-1; 8 bases are shared with TRBD2. Losses at the gene ends were 5 bases for V and 4 bases for J; bases not matched to a gene: 13. CDR3 length: 17 residues. Per the germline V gene, CDR1 is MNHEY and CDR2 is SMNVEV (reference sequence). CDR3: CASSPTGTVAGYNEQFF. The DNA of the CDR3 is TGTGCCAGCAGTCCCACGGGGACTGTAGCGGGGTACAATGAGCAGTTCTTC.

This clone is medium-sized by share. V and J are TRBV6-5 and TRBJ1-6; 9 nucleotides agree with TRBD1. The CDR3 consists of 16 residues. CDR1 is MNHEY and CDR2 is SVGAGI in the germline V gene. V gave up 2 bases and J gave up 5 bases; unmatched junction bases: 4. This CDR3 is CASSYGTGGNNSPLHF. The CDR3 DNA reads as TGTGCCAGCAGTTACGGAACAGGGGGCAATAATTCACCCCTCCACTTT.

By share of the sample, this clone is large. V is TRBV5-1 and J is TRBJ1-1; tentatively, D is TRBD1 (6 bases). Looked up from germline, CDR1 is SGHRS and CDR2 is YFSETQ. V was cut by 0 bases and J by 5 bases, with 11 bases left in between. This CDR3 is 14 amino acids long. The CDR3 loop is CASSLGGGLTEAFF. As DNA, the CDR3 is TGCGCCAGCAGCTTGGGCGGGGGGCTTACTGAAGCTTTCTTT.

This clone is labeled medium-sized. V gene TRBV6-4 combines with J gene TRBJ2-2, with D unresolved. The CDR3 length is 16 residues. Trimming shortened V by 3 bases and J by 4 bases, and 15 bases separated the two germline ends. Germline V lookup: CDR1 MRHNA, CDR2 SNTAGT. The CDR3 sequence: CASSDTRSQTTGELFF. The CDR3 DNA reads as TGTGCCAGCAGTGATACGAGGAGCCAAACCACCGGGGAGCTGTTTTTT.

This clone has more than one count but fewer than ten. The chain joins TRBV9 to TRBJ2-7; D is possibly TRBD2 (6 bases). CDR1 SGDLS and CDR2 YYNGEE come from the germline V gene. Between the trimmed V and J ends, which lost 2 bases and 4 bases, there was a span of 13 bases. The CDR3 extends over 14 amino acids. The CDR3 loop is CASSVGTGLYEQYF. CDR3 bases: TGTGCCAGCAGCGTCGGGACTGGATTATACGAGCAGTACTTC. Full variable domain (remainder filled in from reference TRBV9 and TRBJ2-7): DSGVTQTPKHLITATGQRVTLRCSPRSGDLSVYWYQQSLDQGLQFLIQYYNGEERAKGNILERFSAQQFPDLHSELNLSSLELGDSALYFCASSVGTGLYEQYFGPGTRLTVT.

As regards this clone: The sample carries other DNA sequences with the same CDR3. V usage is TRBV19 and J usage is TRBJ2-7, with D perhaps matching TRBD1 (5 bases). The CDR3 runs 14 residues. Trimming cost V 1 base and J 1 base, with 8 bases left between them. Germline CDR1 reads LNHDA; CDR2 reads SQIVND (reference sequence). CDR3: CASSIGSGSYEQYF. CDR3 nucleotides: TGTGCCAGTAGTATAGGGTCAGGGTCCTACGAGCAGTACTTC.

The chain has TRBV4-3 and TRBJ2-2; D might be TRBD2 (5 bases). The CDR3 is made up of 16 amino acids. CDR1 is LGHNA, CDR2 YSLEER, per germline. Between the trimmed V and J ends, which lost 3 bases and 4 bases, there was a span of 15 bases. The CDR3 DNA sequence: TGCGCCAGCAGCCAGCTCAGAGGGTTACGCACCGGGGAGCTGTTTTTT. Protein: CASSQLRGLRTGELFF.

Only a few counts were recorded for this clone. The chain uses TRBV6-1 and TRBJ2-1; 10 bases are a match to TRBD2. Germline V CDR1 and CDR2: MNHNS, SASEGT. The CDR3 loop spans 15 amino acids. J lost 4 bases, V lost 5 bases, and 5 bases had no gene match. CDR3 protein: CASSSGLAVYNEQFF. The CDR3 DNA sequence: TGTGCCAGCAGTTCCGGACTAGCGGTTTACAATGAGCAGTTCTTC.

There are a few counts of this clone. The chain uses TRBV30 and TRBJ2-5; D unclear. The CDR3 loop spans 12 amino acids. V lost 4 bases and J 1 base, leaving 7 bases between the germline ends. Germline CDR1 and CDR2: GTSNPN and SVGIG (reference sequence). The CDR3, as DNA: TGTGCCTGGAACGGTCCCCAAGAGACCCAGTACTTC. It is translated as CAWNGPQETQYF.

This clone was seen only a few times. The V and J genes are TRBV27 and TRBJ2-7; the D is unclear. Germline V lookup: CDR1 MNHEY, CDR2 SMNVEV (reference sequence). The CDR3 totals 13 residues. Deletions cut 0 bases from V and 2 bases from J, with 5 bases between. CDR3 loop: CASSLSPTYEQYF. Written as DNA, the CDR3 is TGTGCCAGCAGTTTATCCCCCACCTACGAGCAGTACTTC.

This chain connects TRBV27 to TRBJ2-1, with 8 bases aligning to TRBD1. V gave up 6 bases and J gave up 5 bases; unmatched junction bases: 9. Germline V gene sequence: CDR1 MNHEY, CDR2 SMNVEV (reference sequence). There are 15 residues in the CDR3. The CDR3 sequence: CASSALQGVNNEQFF. CDR3 nucleotides: TGTGCCAGCAGCGCCTTACAGGGGGTAAACAATGAGCAGTTCTTC.

The J gene is TRBJ2-7, the V gene TRBV7-8; 7 bases fit TRBD2. The CDR3 is 15 amino acids. Germline values: CDR1 SGHVS, CDR2 FQNEAQ. The junction had 11 bases not matched to a gene; V was cut back by 3 bases and J by 6 bases. DNA of the CDR3: TGTGCCAGCAGCTTCTCCACGTTGACTAGCCCCGAGCAGTACTTC. Translating it yields CASSFSTLTSPEQYF.

This chain links TRBV28 with TRBJ2-7; the D gene is possibly TRBD2 (6 bases). From germline, CDR1 is MDHEN and CDR2 SYDVKM. CDR3 length: 15 amino acids. The V and J ends lost 5 bases and 3 bases respectively, with 17 bases between them. CDR3: CASSPSPGGIYEQYF. CDR3 nucleotide sequence: TGTGCCAGCAGTCCCTCCCCTGGGGGGATCTACGAGCAGTACTTC.

The chain carries TRBV29-1 and TRBJ2-3; tentatively, D is TRBD2 (5 bases). Trimming pared 5 bases from V and 5 bases from J, leaving 8 bases between. The CDR3 is 11 amino acids. Germline V gene sequence: CDR1 SQVTM, CDR2 ANQGSEA. For the CDR3, the DNA is TGCAGCGTTTTTCGGGGAGATACGCAGTATTTT. Translation: CSVFRGDTQYF.

This clone was found a few times. The chain employs TRBV9 and TRBJ1-2; D unresolved. This CDR3 comprises 12 residues. The V end lost 3 bases, the J end lost 5 bases, and 8 bases lay between the germline ends. In germline, CDR1 is SGDLS, CDR2 YYNGEE. This CDR3 reads CASSELRYGYTF. The DNA of the CDR3 is TGTGCCAGCAGCGAGCTGCGATATGGCTACACCTTC.

On this clone itself: Germline and junction disagree at one end, which may indicate a read error. The V call is TRBV5-6, the J call TRBJ1-5; TRBD1 aligns across 9 bases. Germline lookup yields CDR1 SGHDT and CDR2 YYEEEE. The CDR3 length is 15 residues. Here the CDR3 reads CASSPRDRDGSAPAF. CDR3 DNA: TGTGCCAGCAGCCCCCGGGACAGGGACGGGTCAGCCCCAGCATTT.

The V call is TRBV30, the J call TRBJ2-7; a possible D gene is TRBD1 (6 bases). The CDR3 has 13 residues. The V and J ends lost 2 bases and 4 bases respectively, with 12 bases between them. The germline V gene encodes CDR1 GTSNPN and CDR2 SVGIG (reference sequence). The CDR3 sequence is CAWSTITGYEQYF. The CDR3 nucleotides are TGTGCCTGGAGTACAATCACAGGGTACGAGCAGTACTTC.

In this sample, this clone turned up a few times. The chain has TRBV4-1 and TRBJ2-7; D call uncertain. CDR1 MGHRA and CDR2 YSYEKL come from the germline V gene. The germline V and J ends were trimmed by 0 bases and 3 bases, with 9 bases remaining between them. The CDR3 is made up of 14 amino acids. CDR3 region: CASSQDSTVYEQYF. The CDR3 DNA sequence: TGCGCCAGCAGCCAAGATAGTACTGTCTACGAGCAGTACTTC.

The chain combines TRBV11-2 with TRBJ2-5, with a tentative D call TRBD2 (5 bases). CDR1 and CDR2 (germline): SGHAT, FQNNGV. The ends were cut back, 5 bases at V and 7 bases at J, with 14 bases in the middle. This CDR3 contains 13 residues. The CDR3 coding sequence is TGTGCCAGCAGCGTAGGACCGGGAAGGACCCAGTACTTC. Translation gives CASSVGPGRTQYF.

The chain couples TRBV6-4 to TRBJ2-3; 9 positions agree with TRBD2. J gave up 4 bases and V 3 bases, and 2 bases lay outside the gene matches. Germline V CDR1 and CDR2: MRHNA, SNTAGT. The CDR3 length is 14 residues. The DNA for the CDR3 is TGTGCCAGCAGTGAGGGACTAGCCGCAGATACGCAGTATTTT. Its protein product is CASSEGLAADTQYF.

This chain connects TRBV7-6 to TRBJ2-1; 7 bases align to TRBD2. V lost 5 bases to trimming and J lost 6 bases; unmatched junction nucleotides: 13. The CDR3 covers 16 residues. Germline values: CDR1 SGHVS, CDR2 FNYEAQ. CDR3 sequence (DNA): TGTGCCAGCAGCGCCCAGCCTAGCGGACGCACCAATGAGCAGTTCTTC. Translated, it gives CASSAQPSGRTNEQFF. Together with reference TRBV7-6 and TRBJ2-1, the CDR3 gives the full variable domain: GAGVSQSPRYKVTKRGQDVALRCDPISGHVSLYWYRQALGQGPEFLTYFNYEAQQDKSGLPNDRFSAERPEGSISTLTIQRTEQRDSAMYRCASSAQPSGRTNEQFFGPGTRLTVL.